This T cell receptor (beta chain) is drawn from a study of cytomegalovirus exposure and HLA in healthy donors. Of note for this clone: What it binds is not known.

Trimming took 3 bases from V and 1 from J, leaving 6 bases between them. Germline V gene lookup returns CDR1 MRHNA and CDR2 SNTAGT. The CDR3 loop spans 14 amino acids. In the PCR, 60 Vbeta and 13 Jbeta primers were used. TCRdb's copy holds only in-frame clones and misses some; the assay was immunoSEQ multiplex PCR. The sample records about 120,000 clones, around 80% being singletons. Overall study results and limits: Within an earlier analysis, most TCR beta V segments proved productive either about 87% or about 30% of the time.

Specimen: PBMCs. This TCR was sampled from a man aged 25-40 years in good health and CMV-seropositive. V usage is TRBV6-4 and J usage is TRBJ2-2, with D unresolved. The CDR3 protein is CASSERGNTGELFF. The DNA for the CDR3 is TGTGCCAGCAGTGAACGAGGGAACACCGGGGAGCTGTTTTTT.